This T cell receptor beta chain stems from a study of response to subunit inactivated influenza vaccine. Notes on this clonotype: Its target is unknown.

Study-wide points: The authors put forward the suggestion that each seasonal influenza vaccination may bring in only a limited number of new T cells.

Each CDR3 protein is one row after TCRdb ran MiXCR on the RT-PCR reads. The sample yields about 780,000 distinct CDR3 sequences, less than 20% seen once. The CDR3 sequence is 15 residues long. Germline CDR1 DFQATT, CDR2 SNEGSKA (reference sequence). The trim removed 1 base at V and 3 bases at J, leaving 6 bases unmatched. This sequence originates from a man aged 50 or older who received an inactivated influenza vaccine. The specimen was PBMCs from blood, collected around 5 days after vaccination. This rearrangement joins TRBV20-1 to TRBJ1-5; 7 bases agree with TRBD1. In DNA, the CDR3 is TGCAGTGCTAGAGGTGTGCAGGGGGTCAATCAGCCCCAGCATTTT. It specifies CSARGVQGVNQPQHF.